Shown below are 9 T cell receptor beta chains from a single sample sequenced in a study of glioma-infiltrating T cells. Amplification of TCR alpha and beta CDR3 regions from RNA used iRepertoire nested multiplex PCR. TCRdb fed the multiplex PCR reads into MiXCR, producing one record per CDR3 protein. This table has fewer than 200,000 distinct CDR3 sequences, 43% appearing once. Sequenced material: glioma tissue, nonneoplastic brain tissue, or PBMCs (not recorded which). The receptor source for this set is a human donor with low-grade glioma or glioblastoma, undergoing nonglioma brain surgery, or in good health (not recorded which).

V and J are TRBV20-1 and TRBJ2-3; a weak D match, TRBD2 (5 bases). The V end lost 3 bases, the J end lost 3 bases, and 19 bases lay between the germline ends. Germline V gene lookup returns CDR1 DFQATT and CDR2 SNEGSKA (reference sequence). CDR3 length: 16 amino acids. This chain's CDR3 is CSASILLEGSTDTQYF. CDR3 DNA: TGCAGTGCTAGCATACTACTAGAGGGATCGACAGATACGCAGTATTTT.

The chain couples TRBV5-1 to TRBJ2-7, with D tentatively TRBD2 (6 bases). Trimming pared 7 bases from V and 0 bases from J, leaving 14 bases between. Per germline, CDR1 SGHRS and CDR2 YFSETQ. The CDR3 length is 14 residues. CDR3 residues: CASQAGPGSYEQYF. The CDR3 DNA reads TGCGCCAGCCAAGCGGGCCCCGGCTCCTACGAGCAGTACTTC. Together with reference TRBV5-1 and TRBJ2-7, the CDR3 gives the full variable domain: KAGVTQTPRYLIKTRGQQVTLSCSPISGHRSVSWYQQTPGQGLQFLFEYFSETQRNKGNFPGRFSGRQFSNSRSEMNVSTLELGDSALYLCASQAGPGSYEQYFGPGTRLTVT.

A remark on this clonotype: This may come from a read error, since a much larger clone is one base off. The V gene is TRBV28, the J gene TRBJ1-2; D gene ambiguous. CDR1 is MDHEN and CDR2 is SYDVKM in the germline V gene. V was clipped by 6 bases and J by 4 bases, with 12 bases between them. CDR3 length: 13 residues. Here the CDR3 reads CASRLERAYGYTF. CDR3 coding DNA: TGTGCCAGCAGACTGGAAAGAGCCTATGGCTACACCTTC.

This clonotype was seen many times. The chain uses TRBV28 and TRBJ2-6; D is unresolved. The V gene's germline CDR1 is MDHEN and CDR2 SYDVKM. V lost 3 bases and J 0 bases, leaving 6 bases between the germline ends. CDR3 length equals 15 residues. CDR3 residues: CASSFESSGANVLTF. DNA of the CDR3: TGTGCCAGCAGTTTCGAGAGCTCTGGGGCCAACGTCCTGACTTTC.

This clonotype was recorded a few times. The chain couples TRBV7-9 to TRBJ2-3; D possibly uses TRBD1 or TRBD2 (5 bases each). Germline V lookup: CDR1 SEHNR, CDR2 FQNEAQ (reference sequence). Trimming took 5 bases from V and 2 from J, leaving 20 bases between them. The CDR3 extends over 17 amino acids. The CDR3 loop reads CASSPRREMGVTDTQYF. CDR3 nucleotide sequence: TGTGCCAGCAGCCCCCGGAGAGAAATGGGGGTCACAGATACGCAGTATTTT.

This clonotype was seen ten or more times. The genes are TRBV6-1 and TRBJ1-2; D uncertain. CDR3 size: 16 residues. V dropped 5 bases and J dropped 0 bases, with 16 bases sitting between them. Germline V gene lookup returns CDR1 MNHNS and CDR2 SASEGT. CDR3 protein: CASSPPVWDSNYGYTF. The CDR3 nucleotides read TGTGCCAGCAGTCCCCCTGTTTGGGATTCTAACTATGGCTACACCTTC.

At least ten counts were recorded for this clonotype. The chain uses TRBV3-1 and TRBJ2-1, with 9 bases fitting TRBD1. The CDR3 is 15 residues long. Losses at the gene ends were 1 base for V and 10 bases for J; bases not matched to a gene: 8. Per the germline V gene, CDR1 is LGHDT and CDR2 is YNNKEL (reference sequence). The CDR3 coding sequence is TGTGCCAGCAGCCAAGGGGACAGGGCTTTAGGGGAGCAGTTCTTC. Translation: CASSQGDRALGEQFF.

This clonotype was found many times. The chain combines TRBV28 with TRBJ2-7, with a possible D match to TRBD2 (5 bases). V was trimmed by 6 bases and J by 3 bases, leaving 18 bases between them. The CDR3 is made up of 15 amino acids. In germline, CDR1 is MDHEN, CDR2 SYDVKM. In nucleotides, the CDR3 is TGTGCCAGCAGCCAGAGGGTAAATGGTTTCTACGAGCAGTACTTC. Protein product: CASSQRVNGFYEQYF.

In its sample, this clonotype was seen many times. Written as DNA, the CDR3 is TGCAGTGCCATGAGCGGAGGGACTGAGCAGTTCTTC. Protein sequence: CSAMSGGTEQFF. This chain joins TRBV20-1 and TRBJ2-1; tentative D call: TRBD2 (6 bases). The CDR3 covers 12 residues. Trimming took off 6 bases at V and 9 bases at J, with 15 bases between the two ends. The germline V gene encodes CDR1 DFQATT and CDR2 SNEGSKA (reference sequence).